What follows are 4 T cell receptor beta chains derived from one specimen sequenced in a study of type 1 and type 2 diabetes patients. PCR was run on genomic DNA. Multiplex PCR with 30 forward and 13 reverse primers amplified the TCR beta CDR3. TCRdb fed the multiplex PCR reads into MiXCR, producing one record per CDR3 protein. Of 270,000 or so distinct CDR3 sequences in the sample, 45% to 60% are singletons; the top ten hold around 13%. The sample consisted of peripheral blood mononuclear cells (PBMCs). The receptors derive from a man younger than 30 with type 2 diabetes.

About this clonotype itself: It may be a read error: a sequence one base away is much more abundant. This chain joins TRBV10-3 and TRBJ1-1; D is possibly TRBD1 (5 bases). From germline, CDR1 is ENHRY and CDR2 SYGVKD. This CDR3 is built from 12 residues. V was clipped by 10 bases and J by 5 bases, with 14 bases between them. The CDR3 region has the DNA TGTGCCACCGGGGGGGGTTGGACTGAAGCTTTCTTT. Translation gives CATGGGWTEAFF.

Of note for this clonotype: An end of the junction does not agree with germline; a read error may underlie this. CDR3 sequence (DNA): TGTGCCAGCATGGGGACAGGGTTCGGAGAGACCCAGCACTTC. This codes for CASMGTGFGETQHF. The V gene is TRBV27, the J gene TRBJ2-5, with 9 nucleotides matching TRBD1. The CDR3 runs 14 residues. CDR1 is MNHEY, CDR2 SMNVEV, per germline (reference sequence).

The chain carries TRBV2 and TRBJ2-1; 7 nucleotides match TRBD2. The ends lost 6 bases at V and 9 bases at J; junction bases unmatched: 8. CDR1 is SNHLY, CDR2 FYNNEI, per germline. The CDR3 loop spans 13 amino acids. The CDR3 DNA is TGTGCCAGCAGGCCCTCAGTAGCGGGTGAGCAGTTCTTC. It translates to CASRPSVAGEQFF.

For this clonotype: At one of its ends the junction is not consistent with the germline gene, which may arise from a read error. V usage is TRBV5-1 and J usage is TRBJ2-7; D is possibly TRBD1 (5 bases). The CDR3 runs to 12 residues. The germline gives CDR1 SGHRS, CDR2 YFSETQ. CDR3 residues: CASSLGGLEQHF. The DNA for the CDR3 is TGCGCCAGCAGCTTGGGGGGCCTCGAGCAGCACTTC.